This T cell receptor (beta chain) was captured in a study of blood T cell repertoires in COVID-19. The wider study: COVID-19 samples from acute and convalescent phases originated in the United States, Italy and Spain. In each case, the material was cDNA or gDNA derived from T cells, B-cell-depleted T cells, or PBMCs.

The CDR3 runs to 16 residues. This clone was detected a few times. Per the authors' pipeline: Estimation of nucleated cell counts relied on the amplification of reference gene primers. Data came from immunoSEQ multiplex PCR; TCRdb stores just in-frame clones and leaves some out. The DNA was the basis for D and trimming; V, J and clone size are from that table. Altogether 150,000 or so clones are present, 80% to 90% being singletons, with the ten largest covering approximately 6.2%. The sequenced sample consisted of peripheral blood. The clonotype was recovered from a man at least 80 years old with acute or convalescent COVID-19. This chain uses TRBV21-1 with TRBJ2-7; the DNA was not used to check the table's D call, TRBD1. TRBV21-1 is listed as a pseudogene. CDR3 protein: CASSKVTGRWVYEQYF. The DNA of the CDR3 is TGTGCCAGCAGCAAAGTCACAGGGCGGTGGGTCTACGAGCAGTACTTC.